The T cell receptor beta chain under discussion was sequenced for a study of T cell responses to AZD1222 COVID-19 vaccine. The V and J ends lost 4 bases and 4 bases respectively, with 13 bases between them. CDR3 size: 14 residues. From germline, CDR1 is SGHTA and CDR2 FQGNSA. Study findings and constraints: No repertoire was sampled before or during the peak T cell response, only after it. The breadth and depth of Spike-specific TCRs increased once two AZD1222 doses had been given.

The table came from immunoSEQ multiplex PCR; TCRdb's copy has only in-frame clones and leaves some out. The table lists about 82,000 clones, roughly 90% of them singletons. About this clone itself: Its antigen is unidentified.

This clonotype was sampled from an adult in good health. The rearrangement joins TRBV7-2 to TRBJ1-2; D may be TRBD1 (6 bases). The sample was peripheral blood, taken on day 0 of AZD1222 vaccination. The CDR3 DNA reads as TGTGCCAGCAGCTCCGGACAGAGCCTCTATGGCTACACCTTC. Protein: CASSSGQSLYGYTF.